The clone carrying this T cell receptor beta chain came up many times. Researchers took RNA transcripts and amplified the TCR beta CDR3 regions from them. Using the HTBI primer set, a first-round RT-PCR was run on the TCR CDR3. TCRdb ran MiXCR on the multiplex PCR reads and lists one entry per CDR3 protein. Of 490,000 or so distinct CDR3 sequences in the sample, less than 20% are singletons; the top ten hold approximately 48%. PBMCs were collected from a 10 ml volume of fresh peripheral blood. The sample comes from a study of T cells in Graves' hyperthyroidism and ophthalmopathy. Trimming took 1 base from V and 14 from J, leaving 6 bases between them. Per the germline V gene, CDR1 is SGHDN and CDR2 is FVKESK. The CDR3 has 11 amino acids.

The chain links TRBV14 to TRBJ1-6; no clear D. The receptor's source is a man aged 35 to 55 with Graves' ophthalmopathy. Sequences were obtained from blood. The CDR3 nucleotides are TGTGCCAGCAGCCAAGTATACACCCTCCACTTT. It codes for CASSQVYTLHF.